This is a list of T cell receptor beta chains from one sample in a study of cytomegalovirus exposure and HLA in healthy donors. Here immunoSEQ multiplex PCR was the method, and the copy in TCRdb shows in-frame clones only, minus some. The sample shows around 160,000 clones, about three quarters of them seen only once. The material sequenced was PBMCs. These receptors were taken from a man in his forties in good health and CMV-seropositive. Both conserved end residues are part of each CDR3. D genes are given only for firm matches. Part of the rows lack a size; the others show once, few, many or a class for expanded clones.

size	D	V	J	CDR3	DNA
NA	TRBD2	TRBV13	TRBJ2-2	CASSPGLAGGFGELFF	TGTGCCAGCAGCCCCGGACTAGCGGGAGGGTTCGGGGAGCTGTTTTTT
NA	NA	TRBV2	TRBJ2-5	CASSDLVEIGGETQYF	TGTGCCAGCAGTGACCTAGTCGAGATAGGCGGAGAGACCCAGTACTTC
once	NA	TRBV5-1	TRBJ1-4	CASSIRDSSNEKLFF	TGCGCCAGCAGCATCAGGGATTCTTCTAATGAAAAACTGTTTTTT
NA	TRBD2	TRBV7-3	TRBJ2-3	CASSSGLAGLADTQYF	TGTGCCAGCAGCAGCGGACTAGCGGGATTGGCAGATACGCAGTATTTT
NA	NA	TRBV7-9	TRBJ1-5	CASSLDRGNQPQHF	TGTGCCAGCAGCTTAGACCGGGGCAATCAGCCCCAGCATTTT
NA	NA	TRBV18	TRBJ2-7	CASSPTEAGRREQYF	TGTGCCAGCTCACCAACGGAGGCAGGCCGGCGGGAGCAGTACTTC
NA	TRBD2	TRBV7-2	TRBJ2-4	CASSPGGFTKNIQYF	TGTGCCAGCAGTCCGGGGGGGTTTACCAAAAACATTCAGTACTTC
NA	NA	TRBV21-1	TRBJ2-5	CASSKVGQGYYF	TGTGCCAGCAGCAAAGTAGGACAGGGATACTACTTC
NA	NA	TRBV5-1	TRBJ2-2	CASSTDSPTGELFF	TGCGCCAGCAGCACAGACAGCCCCACCGGGGAGCTGTTTTTT
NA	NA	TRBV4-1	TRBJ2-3	CASSSPIRRGSGDTQYF	TGCGCCAGCAGCAGCCCTATTCGCAGGGGTAGCGGGGATACGCAGTATTTT
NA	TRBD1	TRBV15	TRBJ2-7	CATSRDRGTGTTYEQYF	TGTGCCACCAGCAGAGATAGGGGGACAGGCACCACCTACGAGCAGTACTTC
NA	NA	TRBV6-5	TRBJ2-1	CASSEDIIGQFF	TGTGCCAGCAGTGAAGACATAATTGGGCAGTTCTTC
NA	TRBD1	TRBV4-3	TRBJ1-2	CASSQEGPGGYGYTF	TGCGCCAGCAGCCAAGAAGGTCCAGGGGGCTATGGCTACACCTTC
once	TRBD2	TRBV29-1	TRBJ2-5	CSVEWASGRNNQETQYF	TGCAGCGTTGAATGGGCTAGCGGGAGGAACAACCAAGAGACCCAGTACTTC
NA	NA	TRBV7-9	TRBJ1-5	CASSGGGLRNQPQHF	TGTGCCAGCAGCGGGGGGGGGCTCCGAAATCAGCCCCAGCATTTT
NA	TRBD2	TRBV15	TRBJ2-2	CATSRASGSAGELFF	TGTGCCACCAGCAGAGCTAGCGGGAGCGCCGGGGAGCTGTTTTTT
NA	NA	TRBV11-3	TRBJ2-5	CASSLARGETQYF	TGTGCCAGCAGCTTAGCTAGGGGAGAGACCCAGTACTTC
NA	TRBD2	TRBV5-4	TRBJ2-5	CASSLLTGTSVSETQYF	TGTGCCAGCAGCCTTTTAACCGGGACTAGCGTCTCCGAGACCCAGTACTTC
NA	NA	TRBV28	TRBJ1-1	CASSSLSVEAFF	TGTGCCAGCAGTTCCCTCTCGGTAGAAGCTTTCTTT
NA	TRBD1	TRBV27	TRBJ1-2	CASSLNHPGGLYGYTF	TGTGCCAGCAGTTTAAACCATCCAGGGGGCCTTTATGGCTACACCTTC
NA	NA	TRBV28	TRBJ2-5	CASRQGQQETQYF	TGTGCCAGCAGACAGGGTCAACAAGAGACCCAGTACTTC
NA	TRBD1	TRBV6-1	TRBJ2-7	CASSSPQGTAYEQYF	TGTGCCAGCAGTTCTCCTCAGGGGACAGCCTACGAGCAGTACTTC
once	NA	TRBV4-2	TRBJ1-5	CASSQGAGDQPQHF	TGTGCCAGCAGCCAAGGTGCAGGTGATCAGCCCCAGCATTTT
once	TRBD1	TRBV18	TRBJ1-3	CASSPFGTGGSGNTIYF	TGTGCCAGCTCACCGTTTGGGACAGGGGGTTCTGGAAACACCATATATTTT
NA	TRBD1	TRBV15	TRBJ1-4	CATSRGTGEKLFF	TGTGCCACCAGCAGAGGGACAGGCGAAAAACTGTTTTTT
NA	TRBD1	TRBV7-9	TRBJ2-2	CASNSGWDSPNTGELFF	TGTGCCAGCAACTCAGGTTGGGACAGTCCGAACACCGGGGAGCTGTTTTTT
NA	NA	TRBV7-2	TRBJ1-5	CASSSGQRNQPQHF	TGTGCCAGCAGCTCGGGACAACGCAATCAGCCCCAGCATTTT
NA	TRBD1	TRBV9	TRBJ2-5	CASSGTGIETQYF	TGTGCCAGCAGCGGGACAGGCATAGAGACCCAGTACTTC
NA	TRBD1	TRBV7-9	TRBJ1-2	CASSSSRNRGRYYGYTF	TGTGCCAGCAGCTCCTCCCGGAACAGGGGGAGGTACTATGGCTACACCTTC
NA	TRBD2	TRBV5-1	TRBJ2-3	CASSLASGASTDTQYF	TGCGCCAGCAGCTTAGCTAGCGGAGCTAGCACAGATACGCAGTATTTT
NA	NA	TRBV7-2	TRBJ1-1	CVSSLGLTEAFF	TGTGTCAGCAGCTTAGGACTGACTGAAGCTTTCTTT
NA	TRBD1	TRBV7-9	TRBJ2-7	CASSSMTGTGTYEQYF	TGTGCCAGCAGCTCAATGACCGGGACAGGGACCTACGAGCAGTACTTC
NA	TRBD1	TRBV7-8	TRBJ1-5	CASSYYGQGDQPQHF	TGTGCCAGCAGCTACTACGGACAGGGTGATCAGCCCCAGCATTTT
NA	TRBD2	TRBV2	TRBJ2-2	CASRTSGANTGELFF	TGTGCCAGCAGGACTAGCGGCGCGAACACCGGGGAGCTGTTTTTT
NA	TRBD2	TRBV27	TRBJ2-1	CASSTSGRAFIYNEQFF	TGTGCCAGCAGTACTAGCGGGAGAGCATTTATCTACAATGAGCAGTTCTTC
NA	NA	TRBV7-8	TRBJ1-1	CASSLAAGKNTEAFF	TGTGCCAGCAGCTTAGCAGCAGGGAAGAACACTGAAGCTTTCTTT
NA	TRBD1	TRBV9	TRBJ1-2	CASSTGGQGAMDGYTF	TGTGCCAGCAGCACGGGGGGACAGGGGGCTATGGATGGCTACACCTTC
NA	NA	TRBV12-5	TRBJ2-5	CASAMGAQETQYF	TGTGCTAGTGCGATGGGAGCACAAGAGACCCAGTACTTC
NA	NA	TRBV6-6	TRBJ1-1	CASSYSGRGTGEAFF	TGTGCCAGCAGTTACTCGGGCAGGGGAACAGGTGAAGCTTTCTTT
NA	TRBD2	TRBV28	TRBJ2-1	CASSGLAGGYNEQFF	TGTGCCAGCAGCGGCCTAGCGGGAGGCTACAATGAGCAGTTCTTC
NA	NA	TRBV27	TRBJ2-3	CASSPAGPDTQYF	TGTGCCAGCAGCCCCGCGGGGCCAGATACGCAGTATTTT
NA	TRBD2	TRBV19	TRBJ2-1	CASSIQLAGGRNEQFF	TGTGCCAGTAGCATCCAACTAGCGGGAGGACGGAATGAGCAGTTCTTC